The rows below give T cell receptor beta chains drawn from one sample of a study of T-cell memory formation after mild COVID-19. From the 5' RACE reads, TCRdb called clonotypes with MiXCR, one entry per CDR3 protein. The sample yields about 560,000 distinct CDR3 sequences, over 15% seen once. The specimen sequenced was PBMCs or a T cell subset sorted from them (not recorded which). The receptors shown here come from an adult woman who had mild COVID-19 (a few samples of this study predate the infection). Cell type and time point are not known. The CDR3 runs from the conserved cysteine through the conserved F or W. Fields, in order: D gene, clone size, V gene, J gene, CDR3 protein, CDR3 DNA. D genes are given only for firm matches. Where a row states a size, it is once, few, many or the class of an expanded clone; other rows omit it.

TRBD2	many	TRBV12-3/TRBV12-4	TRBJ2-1	CASSGLAGGLYNEQFF	TGTGCCAGCAGTGGGCTAGCGGGGGGCTTATACAATGAGCAGTTCTTC
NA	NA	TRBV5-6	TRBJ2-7	CASSFSLMGRYEQYF	TGTGCCAGCAGCTTTAGTCTGATGGGACGCTACGAGCAGTACTTC
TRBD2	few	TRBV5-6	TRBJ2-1	CASSSYQQLAGARNEQFF	TGTGCCAGCAGCTCCTACCAACAATTAGCGGGAGCGAGGAATGAGCAGTTCTTC
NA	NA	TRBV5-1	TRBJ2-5	CASSHLGPYQETQYF	TGCGCCAGCAGCCACCTAGGACCATACCAAGAGACCCAGTACTTC
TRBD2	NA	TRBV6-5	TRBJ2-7	CASRMGLAGGIYEQYF	TGTGCCAGCAGGATGGGGCTAGCGGGAGGGATATACGAGCAGTACTTC
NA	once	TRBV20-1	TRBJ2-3	CSALSPIPGTDTQYF	TGCAGTGCCTTGTCGCCGATCCCGGGCACAGATACGCAGTATTTT
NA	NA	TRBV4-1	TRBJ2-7	CASSQDPRDSPYEQYF	TGCGCCAGCAGCCAAGACCCGAGAGACAGCCCGTACGAGCAGTACTTC
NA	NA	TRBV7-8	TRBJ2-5	CASSSWTVQETQYF	TGTGCCAGCAGCTCCTGGACTGTGCAAGAGACCCAGTACTTC
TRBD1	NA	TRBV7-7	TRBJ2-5	CASSWGTGSQETQYF	TGTGCCAGCAGCTGGGGGACAGGGTCCCAAGAGACCCAGTACTTC
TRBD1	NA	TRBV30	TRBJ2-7	CAWSGTGFYEQYF	TGTGCCTGGAGTGGGACAGGGTTCTACGAGCAGTACTTC
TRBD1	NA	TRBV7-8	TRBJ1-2	CASSSDRGSLGYTF	TGTGCCAGCAGCTCCGACAGGGGGTCTCTTGGCTACACCTTC
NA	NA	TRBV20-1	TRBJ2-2	CSARTPYAGELFF	TGCAGTGCTAGAACCCCATACGCCGGGGAGCTGTTTTTT
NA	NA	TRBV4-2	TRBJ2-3	CASSQELLRGTHTDTQYF	TGTGCCAGCAGCCAAGAGTTGCTACGGGGGACCCACACAGATACGCAGTATTTT
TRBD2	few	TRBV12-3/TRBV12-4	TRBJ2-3	CASSETSGQGADTQYF	TGTGCCAGCAGCGAAACTAGCGGGCAGGGGGCAGATACGCAGTATTTT
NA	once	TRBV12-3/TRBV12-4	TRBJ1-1	CASSSVIENTEAFF	TGTGCCAGCAGCTCAGTAATCGAGAACACTGAAGCTTTCTTT
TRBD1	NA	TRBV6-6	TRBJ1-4	CASWGQGAANEKLFF	TGTGCCAGCTGGGGACAGGGGGCGGCTAATGAAAAACTGTTTTTT
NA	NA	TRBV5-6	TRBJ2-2	CASSLDVRGNFRAGELFF	TGTGCCAGCAGCTTGGATGTTCGGGGAAATTTCAGGGCCGGGGAGCTGTTTTTT
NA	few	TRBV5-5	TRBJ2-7	CASSLAYGGYEQYF	TGTGCCAGCAGCTTGGCCTATGGAGGATACGAGCAGTACTTC